This TCR beta chain appears in the sequencing data of a study of response to subunit inactivated influenza vaccine. Germline-derived CDR1 and CDR2 are LGHDT and YNNKEL (reference sequence). There are 14 residues in the CDR3. V lost 0 bases, J lost 2 bases, and 7 bases lay in between. General study results and limits: The authors proposed limited new T cell recruitment per seasonal influenza vaccination.

A remark on this clonotype: The antigen remains unidentified.

MiXCR was run by TCRdb on the RT-PCR reads, yielding one entry per CDR3 protein. The sample lists about 520,000 distinct CDR3 sequences; 6% to 9% were seen once. The chain joins TRBV3-1 to TRBJ1-2, with D uncertain. The specimen comprised PBMCs from blood, sampled around 2 years after vaccination. The TCR sequence derives from a man aged 45 to 75 who received an inactivated influenza vaccine. The CDR3 nucleotides read TGTGCCAGCAGCCAAGAGCCACCCAACTATGGCTACACCTTC. It translates to CASSQEPPNYGYTF.